This T cell receptor (beta chain) stems from a study of identical twins. All donors comprised healthy Caucasians. TCRdb processed the 5' RACE reads anew with MiXCR; each CDR3 protein has one entry. The data contain a few hundred thousand distinct CDR3 sequences, 12% to 15% of them singletons. Findings of the study overall: A partial confounding effect on zero-insertion analyses could come from invariant MAIT and iNKT cells.

On this clonotype itself: What it binds is not known.

The V end lost 3 bases, the J end lost 2 bases, and 11 bases lay between the germline ends. Germline V CDR1 and CDR2: SGHAT, FQNNGV. The CDR3 has 14 amino acids. These data were also filed under a second study, of yellow fever vaccine responses in identical twins.

This rearrangement joins TRBV11-2 to TRBJ2-7, with D uncertain. The source is a woman under 30 in good health. The sequenced material came from CD4+ T cells sorted from blood. CDR3 DNA: TGTGCCAGCAGCTTTTCGGCTGGGGCCTACGAGCAGTACGTC. Encoded protein: CASSFSAGAYEQYV.